A selection of T cell receptor beta chains follows, all from one sample in a study of early T cells in non-severe SARS-CoV-2 infection. MiXCR was run by TCRdb on the 5' RACE reads, yielding one entry per CDR3 protein. The sample contains 50,000 or so distinct CDR3 sequences, 12% of which appear only once. Sequences were obtained from whole blood. The source of these receptors is an adult who was a healthcare worker with PCR-confirmed SARS-CoV-2 infection or an uninfected control (not recorded which). The CDR3 runs from the conserved cysteine through the conserved F or W. The D gene is left open where the match is weak. Size is stated for part of the rows, as once, few or many counts, or as a class when the clone is expanded.

d_call	v_call	j_call	clone_size	cdr3_nt	cdr3_aa
TRBD2	TRBV6-5	TRBJ2-7	many	TGTGCCAGCAGCCTGACTAGCGGAGTATACGAGCAGTACTTC	CASSLTSGVYEQYF
TRBD1	TRBV20-1	TRBJ2-7	few	TGCAGTGTTCCGGGACAGGGGGCTTCCTACGAGCAGTACTTC	CSVPGQGASYEQYF
.	TRBV7-2	TRBJ2-7	.	TGTGCCAGCAGCTTAGCGGGACTGTCAAACGAGCAGTACTTC	CASSLAGLSNEQYF
TRBD2	TRBV14	TRBJ2-1	many	TGTGCCAGCAGCCTAGGGACTAGCGGGAGGAACCCGGTCTTC	CASSLGTSGRNPVF
.	TRBV7-2	TRBJ2-1	few	TGTGCCAGCAGCTTAGACTCCCACAATGAGCAGTTCTTC	CASSLDSHNEQFF
TRBD2	TRBV6-2/TRBV6-3	TRBJ2-7	many	TGTGCCAGCAGTTACAGCGGGAGGGCCGTCACCTACGAGCAGTACTTC	CASSYSGRAVTYEQYF
.	TRBV10-3	TRBJ1-1	many	TGTGCCATCAGTGTGGGGATGAACACTGAAGCTTTCTTT	CAISVGMNTEAFF
.	TRBV6-5	TRBJ2-7	.	TGTGCCAGCAGTTTTTCAGTCCTATCCTCCTACGAGCAGTACTTC	CASSFSVLSSYEQYF
.	TRBV5-1	TRBJ2-1	many	TGCGCCAGCAGGCGAGCGGAAACCTACAATGAGCAGTTCTTC	CASRRAETYNEQFF
.	TRBV2	TRBJ2-1	.	TGTGCCAGCAGAACTCGGGGGCGGGACTCCTACAATGAGCAGTTCTTC	CASRTRGRDSYNEQFF
.	TRBV4-2	TRBJ1-4	many	TGTGCCAGCAGCCAAGGGCGGGGGGGCACTAATGAAAAACTGTTTTTT	CASSQGRGGTNEKLFF
.	TRBV29-1	TRBJ1-1	few	TGCAGTTGTCTCCAGAACACTGAAGCTTTCTTT	CSCLQNTEAFF
.	TRBV10-2	TRBJ1-5	many	TGCGCCAGCAGTGAGCAGAATCAGCCCCAGCATTTT	CASSEQNQPQHF
TRBD1	TRBV10-3	TRBJ2-3	many	TGTGCCATCAGTGGGGGCAGGGGGTTCACAGATACGCAGTATTTT	CAISGGRGFTDTQYF
.	TRBV7-6	TRBJ2-7	.	TGTGCCAGCAGCCCCGCGACTCCGGGCCACGAGCAGTACTTC	CASSPATPGHEQYF
TRBD2	TRBV4-1	TRBJ2-1	.	TGCGCCAGCAGCCAAGATCCGACTAGCGGGGGGGCCATCGGTGAGCAGTTCTTC	CASSQDPTSGGAIGEQFF
.	TRBV5-5	TRBJ1-1	.	TGTGCCAGCAGCTTGGATGGGTGGGACACTGAAGCTTTCTTT	CASSLDGWDTEAFF
.	TRBV10-1	TRBJ2-3	many	TGCGCCAGCAGTGGGAGCTCCGATACGCAGTATTTT	CASSGSSDTQYF
.	TRBV2	TRBJ1-5	few	TGTGCCAGCCGTACAGGGCCTGGCGGGGGGCAGCCCCAGCATTTT	CASRTGPGGGQPQHF
TRBD1	TRBV7-9	TRBJ2-1	.	TGTGCCAGCAGCTTAGCACAGGGACAGGGTCTCCAGTTCTTC	CASSLAQGQGLQFF
.	TRBV2	TRBJ1-5	many	TGTGCCAGCAGTTTTGGGTCTAATCAGCCCCAGCATTTT	CASSFGSNQPQHF
.	TRBV5-4	TRBJ2-5	many	TGTGCCAGCAGTAACCGGGGCGGCCCTACGGAGACCCAGTACTTC	CASSNRGGPTETQYF
.	TRBV4-3	TRBJ1-5	many	TGCGCCAGCAGCCAAGATCTGGGAGCACCCACCAGCAATCAGCCCCAGCATTTT	CASSQDLGAPTSNQPQHF
.	TRBV21-1	TRBJ1-4	few	TGTGCCAGCAGCAGTCGGGACAGGCCATGGGAAAAACTGTTTTTT	CASSSRDRPWEKLFF
.	TRBV27	TRBJ1-2	.	TGTGCCAGCAGTTTATCCAGGGGCTTCGGTGGCTACACCTTC	CASSLSRGFGGYTF
.	TRBV29-1	TRBJ2-5	few	TGCAGCGTTGATTTTCAGCAAGAGACCCAGTACTTC	CSVDFQQETQYF
TRBD2	TRBV12-3/TRBV12-4	TRBJ2-7	few	TGTGCCAGCAGTTTAGAGCGGGGGGGCCTCTACGAGCAGTACTTC	CASSLERGGLYEQYF
TRBD2	TRBV11-2	TRBJ2-1	many	TGTGCCAGCAGCCCTAGCGGGGGAAATGAGCAGTTCTTC	CASSPSGGNEQFF
.	TRBV19	TRBJ1-5	many	TGTGCCAGTAGTATCGGACAGAGAAATCAGCCCCAGCATTTT	CASSIGQRNQPQHF
TRBD1	TRBV3-1	TRBJ1-2	few	TGTGCCAGCAGTACAGGGGCCTATGGCTACACCTTC	CASSTGAYGYTF
.	TRBV7-9	TRBJ2-3	many	TGTGCCAGCAGCTTAGACAGCCCCACAGATACGCAGTATTTT	CASSLDSPTDTQYF
TRBD1	TRBV12-3/TRBV12-4	TRBJ1-1	many	TGTGCCAGCAGACCGGTACAGGGGTGGACTGAAGCTTTCTTT	CASRPVQGWTEAFF
TRBD2	TRBV6-2/TRBV6-3	TRBJ2-7	.	TGTGCCAGCAGTTACTTGACTAGCGGGGAGCAGTACTTC	CASSYLTSGEQYF
TRBD1	TRBV7-3	TRBJ1-2	many	TGTGCCAGCAGCTTACGGGACAGCTATGGCTACACCTTC	CASSLRDSYGYTF
.	TRBV5-1	TRBJ1-1	.	TGCGCCAGCAGCCGGGCAATGGAGAGCACTGAAGCTTTCTTT	CASSRAMESTEAFF
TRBD1	TRBV11-3	TRBJ2-4	.	TGTGCCAGCAGCTTGAGGGGGACAGGCGTCTGGTACTTC	CASSLRGTGVWYF
.	TRBV9	TRBJ1-5	many	TGTGCCAGCAGCGTAGAAGGGGGGATGGGCCAGCCCCAGCATTTT	CASSVEGGMGQPQHF
.	TRBV25-1	TRBJ2-4	few	TGTGCCAGCAGTGAATTTGAAATGGGGAAACCTAACATTCAGTACTTC	CASSEFEMGKPNIQYF
TRBD1	TRBV5-1	TRBJ2-3	few	TGCGCCAGCAGCGCGAGACAGGGGATGGCAGATACGCAGTATTTT	CASSARQGMADTQYF
.	TRBV20-1	TRBJ2-7	few	TGCAGTGCTAGACTACTGGGCGAGCAGTACTTC	CSARLLGEQYF
TRBD1	TRBV6-2/TRBV6-3	TRBJ2-4	few	TGTGCCAGCAGCGAATTGTTGCCGGACAGGGTGGTCAAAAACATTCAGTACTTC	CASSELLPDRVVKNIQYF
TRBD1	TRBV7-6	TRBJ2-7	many	TGTGCCAGCAGCTTAGCTACCCTCGGGACAGGGGTCTCCTACGAGCAGTACTTC	CASSLATLGTGVSYEQYF
TRBD1	TRBV11-2	TRBJ1-2	many	TGTGCCAGCAGCAATGCCGGACAGGGTGGAAGCGGCTACACCTTC	CASSNAGQGGSGYTF
.	TRBV18	TRBJ2-1	few	TGTGCCAGCTCACGACTAGGTTCCTACAATGAGCAGTTCTTC	CASSRLGSYNEQFF
TRBD1	TRBV7-3	TRBJ2-3	many	TGTGCCAGCAGCTTAAGTAGGCCAGGGGGAACAGATACGCAGTATTTT	CASSLSRPGGTDTQYF
TRBD2	TRBV9	TRBJ2-3	few	TGTGCCAGCAGCCCCCAGCCGGGACTAGCGGGAGCAGATACGCAGTATTTT	CASSPQPGLAGADTQYF
TRBD1	TRBV29-1	TRBJ2-5	many	TGCAGCGTCGCCGGGACAGAATCAGGGACCCAGTACTTC	CSVAGTESGTQYF
.	TRBV27	TRBJ2-1	many	TGTGCCAGCAGTTTAATGGGACGATCCTACAATGAGCAGTTCTTC	CASSLMGRSYNEQFF
.	TRBV7-9	TRBJ2-7	many	TGTGCCAGCAGCCCGAGTATGAACGAGCAGTACTTC	CASSPSMNEQYF
.	TRBV7-9	TRBJ1-4	few	TGTGCCAGCAGCTTAAAACGGGCGGAACTGTTTTTT	CASSLKRAELFF
.	TRBV6-5	TRBJ2-3	.	TGTGCCAGCAGTTACGGGGACTTTAGCACAGATACGCAGTATTTT	CASSYGDFSTDTQYF
.	TRBV7-2	TRBJ2-4	.	TGTGCCAGCAGCAACTCAGACAGGTCTGGCATTCAGTACTTC	CASSNSDRSGIQYF
TRBD1	TRBV11-2	TRBJ2-3	.	TGTGCCAGCAGCGGTAGGGGGACAGGGGGACGCACAGATACGCAGTATTTT	CASSGRGTGGRTDTQYF
.	TRBV27	TRBJ1-1	few	TGTGCCAGCAGTTTATTAGGGGGGTTGGTCACTGAAGCTTTCTTT	CASSLLGGLVTEAFF
.	TRBV3-1	TRBJ1-4	.	TGTGCCAGCAGGCGGGGGGAGTCTGAAAAACTGTTTTTT	CASRRGESEKLFF
.	TRBV7-2	TRBJ2-3	few	TGTGCCAGCAGCCCCAGGGGTCCTAGCACAGATACGCAGTATTTT	CASSPRGPSTDTQYF
.	TRBV4-2	TRBJ1-1	many	TGTGCCAGCAGCCAAGATATGGACACTGAAGCTTTCTTT	CASSQDMDTEAFF
.	TRBV9	TRBJ2-2	many	TGTGCCAGCAGCGTAGACAGCTACACCGGGGAGCTGTTTTTT	CASSVDSYTGELFF
.	TRBV4-2	TRBJ2-3	many	TGTGCCAGCAGCCAGACTCCCACCAGCACAGATACGCAGTATTTT	CASSQTPTSTDTQYF